The 19 T cell receptor beta chains reported below all come from one sample, sequenced in a study of T cells after posttransplantation cyclophosphamide. Profiling relied on immunoSEQ multiplex PCR, and the TCRdb table lists in-frame clones only, not all of them. The sample holds about 32,000 clones; 75% to 95% are singletons and the top ten take 0.2% to 0.3%. The naive gate required viable CD3+CD4+ or CD3+CD8+ cells with CCR7+CD45RA+CD45RO-CD95-CD27+CD28+ phenotype. The sample was naive CD4+ T cells sorted from PBMCs. Every receptor here comes from a woman aged 60-75 years in good health, CMV-negative, and a related stem cell transplant donor.

The chain carries TRBV9 and TRBJ2-3, with D unclear. Deletions cut 3 bases from V and 0 bases from J, with 14 bases between. Germline CDR1 is SGDLS and CDR2 is YYNGEE. CDR3 size: 16 residues. CDR3: CASSAVSSTSTDTQYF. CDR3 DNA: TGTGCCAGCAGCGCCGTTAGCAGCACTAGCACAGATACGCAGTATTTT.

This chain uses TRBV27 with TRBJ1-2; D may be TRBD1 (5 bases). Germline CDR1 and CDR2: MNHEY and SMNVEV (reference sequence). The CDR3 is 11 amino acids. V lost 9 bases and J 7 bases, leaving 12 bases between the germline ends. For the CDR3, the DNA is TGTGCCAGTTCTGGGGGGAGTGGCTACACCTTC. Residues: CASSGGSGYTF.

The chain recombines TRBV4-3 with TRBJ1-6; 7 bases fit TRBD1. Per the germline V gene, CDR1 is LGHNA and CDR2 is YSLEER. This CDR3 has 14 residues. Trimming at V came to 4 bases and at J to 7 bases, leaving 4 bases not matched to a gene. CDR3 loop: CASSPTGKNSPLHF. The CDR3 DNA reads as TGCGCCAGCAGCCCGACAGGGAAGAATTCACCCCTCCACTTT.

This chain connects TRBV4-2 to TRBJ2-3; 10 nucleotides match TRBD1. V dropped 2 bases and J dropped 6; count of bases not matched to a gene: 8. The CDR3 is 16 amino acids. Germline V gives CDR1 LGHNA, CDR2 YNFKEQ. CDR3 nucleotides: TGTGCCAGCAGCCAATTGACAGGGGGCAGGGCGGATACGCAGTATTTT. Protein: CASSQLTGGRADTQYF.

This clone was seen a few times. The chain joins TRBV5-5 to TRBJ1-3; D call uncertain. Trimming pared 0 bases from V and 0 bases from J, leaving 7 bases between. CDR1 and CDR2 from the germline V gene are SGHKS and YYEKEE (reference sequence). The CDR3 runs 15 residues. The CDR3 DNA is TGTGCCAGCAGCTTGGGACACCTCTCTGGAAACACCATATATTTT. Protein sequence: CASSLGHLSGNTIYF.

V gene TRBV6-6 combines with J gene TRBJ2-7; 7 nucleotides align to TRBD1. Looked up from germline, CDR1 is MNHNY and CDR2 is SVGAGI (reference sequence). The CDR3 length is 14 residues. Unmatched junction bases numbered 6, after V lost 6 bases and J lost 1 base. The chain's CDR3 is CASSLTGQSYEQYF. As DNA, the CDR3 is TGTGCCAGCAGCCTCACGGGACAGTCCTACGAGCAGTACTTC.

The rearrangement uses TRBV27 and TRBJ2-5, with D hard to call. The DNA end favors TRBJ2-7, so the J call may be wrong. The germline V gene has CDR1 MNHEY and CDR2 SMNVEV (reference sequence). The CDR3 consists of 10 residues. CDR3 region: CASRVYEQYF. CDR3 coding DNA: TGTGCCAGCAGGGTATACGAGCAGTACTTC.

The rearrangement joins TRBV4-1 to TRBJ1-5; no firm D call. Germline assignment: CDR1 MGHRA and CDR2 YSYEKL. V lost 1 base and J lost 5, with 12 bases in between. The CDR3 consists of 15 residues. In DNA form, the CDR3 reads TGCGCCAGCAGCCAAGGGACTGGATGGCATCAGCCCCAGCATTTT. It translates to CASSQGTGWHQPQHF.

The gene calls are TRBV5-1 and TRBJ2-7; 9 bases match TRBD1. Germline assignment: CDR1 SGHRS and CDR2 YFSETQ. The J segment lost 2 bases and the V segment lost 3 bases, leaving 6 bases of the junction unmatched. The CDR3 covers 15 residues. The CDR3 protein is CASSSGQGGTYEQYF. CDR3 nucleotide sequence: TGCGCCAGCAGCTCGGGACAGGGTGGGACCTACGAGCAGTACTTC.

This rearrangement joins TRBV2 to TRBJ1-5; D ambiguous. The V end was cut by 3 bases, the J end by 5 bases, with 11 bases between. In germline, CDR1 is SNHLY, CDR2 FYNNEI. The CDR3 totals 14 residues. DNA of the CDR3: TGTGCCAGCAGTGACGCCCAGCGCTATCAGCCCCAGCATTTT. The encoded protein is CASSDAQRYQPQHF.

In the case of this clone: Additional DNA sequences in this sample encode the identical CDR3. The chain uses TRBV19 and TRBJ2-1; D not resolved. There are 13 residues in the CDR3. Trimming took 6 bases from V and 0 from J, leaving 6 bases between them. Germline values: CDR1 LNHDA, CDR2 SQIVND (reference sequence). CDR3 DNA sequence: TGTGCCAGTAGCCCCAGCTCCTACAATGAGCAGTTCTTC. Translating gives CASSPSSYNEQFF.

The chain recombines TRBV18 with TRBJ1-1, with 8 bases identical to TRBD1. J gave up 5 bases and V 4 bases, and 12 bases lay outside the gene matches. This CDR3 comprises 16 residues. Germline V gives CDR1 KGHSH, CDR2 LQKENI. The CDR3 loop is CASSQRTGYRVTEAFF. Written as DNA, the CDR3 is TGTGCCAGCTCACAAAGGACAGGGTATCGTGTAACTGAAGCTTTCTTT.

The chain uses TRBV5-1 and TRBJ1-1, with 12 bases matching TRBD1. The V gene end was trimmed by 4 bases and the J gene end by 0 bases; junction bases not matched to a gene: 7. The CDR3 is 17 amino acids. Germline assignment: CDR1 SGHRS and CDR2 YFSETQ. The chain's CDR3 is CASSIPGTGGLNTEAFF. The CDR3, as DNA: TGCGCCAGCAGCATCCCCGGGACAGGGGGCCTGAACACTGAAGCTTTCTTT.

The CDR3 DNA sequence: TGTGCCAGCAGCCTCCACTCCGACAGGGAATACCAGCCCCAGCATTTT. Encoded protein: CASSLHSDREYQPQHF. The chain combines TRBV7-9 with TRBJ1-5; 7 nucleotides align to TRBD1. Germline CDR1 and CDR2: SEHNR and FQNEAQ (reference sequence). The CDR3 has 16 amino acids. V lost 5 bases, J lost 7 bases, and 14 bases stayed unmatched. Supplemented by reference TRBV7-9 and TRBJ1-5, the full variable domain reads DTGVSQNPRHKITKRGQNVTFRCDPISEHNRLYWYRQTLGQGPEFLTYFQNEAQLEKSRLLSDRFSAERPKGSFSTLEIQRTEQGDSAMYLCASSLHSDREYQPQHFGDGTRLSIL.

The chain uses TRBV2 and TRBJ1-5; the D is unclear. Germline V gene data show CDR1 as SNHLY and CDR2 as FYNNEI. Deletions cut 4 bases from V and 4 bases from J, with 17 bases between. CDR3 length: 16 amino acids. The CDR3, as DNA: TGTGCCAGCAGTGGATTTATCGGTACCGTTAATCAGCCCCAGCATTTT. It is translated as CASSGFIGTVNQPQHF.

The chain employs TRBV4-3 and TRBJ2-7; D not certain. The germline CDR1 and CDR2 sequences are LGHNA and YSLEER. The CDR3 runs to 14 residues. The V and J ends lost 0 bases and 1 base respectively, with 7 bases between them. CDR3 loop: CASSQDARSYEQYF. As DNA, the CDR3 is TGCGCCAGCAGCCAAGACGCCAGGTCCTACGAGCAGTACTTC.

Written as DNA, the CDR3 is TGCGCCAGCAGCCCTGGACTAGCCGGGAACACCGGGGAGCTGTTTTTT. Its protein is CASSPGLAGNTGELFF. V and J are TRBV5-1 and TRBJ2-2; 8 positions match TRBD2. The CDR3 spans 16 residues. Germline CDR1 SGHRS, CDR2 YFSETQ. The trim removed 4 bases at V and 1 base at J, leaving 6 bases unmatched.

V gene TRBV7-9 combines with J gene TRBJ2-7; D possibly corresponds to TRBD2 (5 bases). Trimming removed 3 bases at V and 7 bases at J, with 7 bases between. The germline gives CDR1 SEHNR, CDR2 FQNEAQ (reference sequence). The CDR3 is 11 residues long. Here the CDR3 reads CASSFSGEQYF. CDR3 nucleotide sequence: TGTGCCAGCAGCTTCTCGGGGGAGCAGTACTTC. The complete variable domain, with remaining parts taken from reference TRBV7-9 and TRBJ2-7, reads DTGVSQNPRHKITKRGQNVTFRCDPISEHNRLYWYRQTLGQGPEFLTYFQNEAQLEKSRLLSDRFSAERPKGSFSTLEIQRTEQGDSAMYLCASSFSGEQYFGPGTRLTVT.

The gene calls are TRBV20-1 and TRBJ2-5; D is unresolved. V lost 5 bases, J lost 11 bases, and 15 bases lay in between. The CDR3 contains 11 residues. Germline loops: CDR1 DFQATT, CDR2 SNEGSKA (reference sequence). Here the CDR3 reads CSARPALEQYF. The CDR3 nucleotides read TGCAGTGCTCGCCCAGCTCTGGAGCAGTACTTC.